What follows is one T cell receptor beta chain and its context. How the authors handled the data: The authors estimated nucleated cell counts from reference gene primer amplification. The assay was immunoSEQ multiplex PCR, and TCRdb's table has in-frame clones only and misses some. V and J calls and clone size are given by that table; D and trimming were obtained from the DNA. This table holds approximately 460,000 clones, roughly 87% found once. The source of the sample is a study of blood T cell repertoires in COVID-19. Across the whole study: Acute and convalescent COVID-19 samples came from the United States, Italy and Spain. T cells, B-cell-depleted T cells, or PBMCs supplied cDNA or gDNA.

The CDR3 covers 15 residues. V gave up 1 base and J gave up 1 base; unmatched junction bases: 2. Germline V lookup: CDR1 SEHNR, CDR2 FQNEAQ (reference sequence). It was during active infection that Seattle patients were enrolled and then longitudinally followed. The chain is built from TRBV7-9 and TRBJ2-3; 7 positions agree with TRBD2. This clonotype originated in a man younger than 35 with COVID-19, enrolled during active disease. The specimen was peripheral blood. The CDR3 nucleotides read TGTGCCAGCAGCTTAGAGCGGGGCCGCACAGATACGCAGTATTTT. Protein product: CASSLERGRTDTQYF. Full variable domain (remainder filled in from reference TRBV7-9 and TRBJ2-3): DTGVSQNPRHKITKRGQNVTFRCDPISEHNRLYWYRQTLGQGPEFLTYFQNEAQLEKSRLLSDRFSAERPKGSFSTLEIQRTEQGDSAMYLCASSLERGRTDTQYFGPGTRLTVL.